This T cell receptor beta chain was documented in a study of beta chain features in type 1 diabetes. About the study: Sorted cells examined across all samples numbered 107,917,701. Study results and caveats: In comparison with healthy donors, patients had naive, central memory and Treg TCRB repertoires that appeared more similar. Across all four CD4+ subsets, people with type 1 diabetes showed modestly shorter TCRB CDR3s.

Germline assignment: CDR1 SQVTM and CDR2 ANQGSEA. CDR3 length: 11 amino acids. The V gene lost 4 bases and the J gene lost 1 base, with 4 bases spanning the gap. Using CD45RO/CCR7/CD25/CD127/CD95/CD27, CD4+ naive, central memory, regulatory and stem cell-like memory cells were sorted. What was sequenced were expressed TCRB transcripts, since all of the isolated RNA had been reverse transcribed. Using immunoSEQ multiplex PCR, the repertoire was profiled, and TCRdb retains in-frame clones only, with some absent. The data contain under 350,000 clones, 13% to 15% of them singletons. For this clone: Its target is unknown.

The J gene is TRBJ2-5, the V gene TRBV29-1; no reliable D call. The sequence came from a man aged 25 to 45 with type 1 diabetes. The sequenced sample consisted of naive CD4+ T cells from blood. CDR3 sequence (DNA): TGCAGCGTTGCCAGCCAAGAGACCCAGTACTTC. Protein product: CSVASQETQYF.